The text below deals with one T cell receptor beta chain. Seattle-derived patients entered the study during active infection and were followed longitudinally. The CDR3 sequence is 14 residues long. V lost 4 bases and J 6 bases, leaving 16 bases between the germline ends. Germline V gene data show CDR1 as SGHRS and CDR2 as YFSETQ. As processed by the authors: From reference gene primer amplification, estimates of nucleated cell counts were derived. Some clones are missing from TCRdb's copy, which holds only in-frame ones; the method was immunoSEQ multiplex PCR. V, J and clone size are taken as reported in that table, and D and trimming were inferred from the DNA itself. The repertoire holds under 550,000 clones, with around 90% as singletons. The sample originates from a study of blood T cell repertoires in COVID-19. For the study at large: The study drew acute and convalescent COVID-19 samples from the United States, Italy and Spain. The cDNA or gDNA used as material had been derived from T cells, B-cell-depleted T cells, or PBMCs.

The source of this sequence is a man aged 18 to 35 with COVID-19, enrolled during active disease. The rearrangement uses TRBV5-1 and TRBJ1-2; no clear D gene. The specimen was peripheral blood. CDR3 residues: CASSREGGLDGYTF. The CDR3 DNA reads TGCGCCAGCAGCCGGGAAGGAGGGCTGGATGGCTACACCTTC.